This T cell receptor beta chain was recovered during a study of identical twins (dated by TCRdb to 2015 to 2016). Looking at the study overall: TCR alpha and beta repertoires from monozygotic twins, unrelated adults of various ages and cord blood were deep-sequenced to test whether fetal clonotypes persist. To rule out contamination, replicate twin experiments were performed at different times with different library preparation protocols.

This clonotype was seen many times. No cognate antigen has been identified for it. The input lacks base qualities; no much larger clone sits a single base away. Library preparation was by 5' RACE. Instrument on record: Illumina HiSeq 2000. A universal primer binding site was added through template switching, and the final cDNA carried a unique molecular identifier so that TCR cDNA molecules could be counted accurately. First-strand cDNA for TCR alpha and beta chains was synthesized from specific primers in the conserved constant-segment region. Each cDNA library was double barcoded, with a SMART-Mk sample barcode plus Illumina barcodes, to control for contamination. TruSeq adapter sequences along with Illumina sample barcodes were introduced in two successive PCR steps. The Illumina HiSeq platform was used with custom primers to sequence TCR alpha and beta cDNA libraries. In the authors' own workflow: Raw reads were processed with MiGEC to extract unique molecular identifiers, and MiXCR was used to determine CDR3 positions. Recombination models were inferred per individual with the repgenHMM and IGoR tools using an EM algorithm. The analysis of shared clonotypes was done with the tcR package in R, with sharing normalized by the product of cloneset sizes. Out-of-frame nonproductive sequences were analyzed to study raw recombination free of thymic and clonal selection effects. Through fastp at Q25 and MiXCR, TCRdb rebuilt clones from the public reads, retaining in-frame beta chains. Each CDR3 protein appears once, grouped with its most common genes and DNA. TCRdb's processing, not the authors', yielded these V and J calls. This sample comprises about 150,000 distinct CDR3 sequences, roughly 3.2% of them detected only once. The ten largest account for 7% to 10% of the sample.

Every donor was a healthy Caucasian. Miltenyi CD45RO+ enrichment and human naive T-cell isolation kits were used to isolate memory (CD45RO+) and naive T cells from PBMC. Paper-wide results and their limitations: Compared with coincidental sharing between unrelated individuals, an excess of low generation-probability sequences was observed among out-of-frame TCR alpha sequences shared between twins. In monozygotic twins, recombination models systematically underestimated out-of-frame TCR alpha sharing, but the models matched the sharing seen between unrelated individuals. Because the same donors could not be followed over many years, the conclusions depended on cross-sectional statistical analysis. Zero-insertion analyses could be partly confounded by invariant T cells such as MAIT and iNKT, though diverse VJ usage argued against such confounding for most clonotypes. The excess sharing between twins in beta out-of-frame sequences was weaker because fewer shared sequences reduced the signal-to-noise ratio. Fewer insertions were carried by abundant cord blood beta clonotypes; a weaker similar trend was observed in young adult naive repertoires, while no such trend was observed in memory repertoires.

The sequenced sample consisted of memory T cells sorted from blood. What this sample's cell subset or site label stands for: CD45RO+ enriched T cells. This sequence was found in a man between 18 and 29 years old in good health.

The DNA sequence reads TGTGCCAGCAGCCAAGAGTGGGGGACAGGGGAGGCCGGGGAGCTGTTTTTT. Its protein reads: CASSQEWGTGEAGELFF. The chain links TRBV4-2 with TRBJ2-2, and 10 junctional nucleotides match TRBD1. The CDR3 holds 17 amino acids from the cysteine to the phenylalanine. CDR3 DNA only is kept here, 51 bases in frame from base 1. The germline V gene gives CDR1 as LGHNA and CDR2 as YNFKEQ. V is cut back by 0 bases and J by 6 bases, with 7 bases in the junction unmatched.